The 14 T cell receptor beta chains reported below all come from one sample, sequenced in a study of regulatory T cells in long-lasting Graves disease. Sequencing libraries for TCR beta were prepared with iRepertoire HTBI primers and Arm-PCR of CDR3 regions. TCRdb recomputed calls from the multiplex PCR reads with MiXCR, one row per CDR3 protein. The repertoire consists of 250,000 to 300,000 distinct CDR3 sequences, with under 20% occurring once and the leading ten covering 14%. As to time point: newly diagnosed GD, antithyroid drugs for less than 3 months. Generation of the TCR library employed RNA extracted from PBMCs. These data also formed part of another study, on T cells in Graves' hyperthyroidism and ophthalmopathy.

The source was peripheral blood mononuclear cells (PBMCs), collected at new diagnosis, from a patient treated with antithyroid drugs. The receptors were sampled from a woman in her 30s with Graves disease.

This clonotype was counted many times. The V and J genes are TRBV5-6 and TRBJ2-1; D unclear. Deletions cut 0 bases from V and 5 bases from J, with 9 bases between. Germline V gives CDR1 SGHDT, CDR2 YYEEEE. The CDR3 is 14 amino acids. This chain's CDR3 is CASSLAVGNNEQFF. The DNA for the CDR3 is TGTGCCAGCAGCTTGGCGGTCGGAAACAATGAGCAGTTCTTC.

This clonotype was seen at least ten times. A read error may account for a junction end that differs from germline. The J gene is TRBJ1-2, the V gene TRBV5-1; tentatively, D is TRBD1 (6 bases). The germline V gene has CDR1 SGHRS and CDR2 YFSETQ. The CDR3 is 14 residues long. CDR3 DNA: TGTGCCAGCAGCCGATGGGGGGCTTTGAGTGGCTACACCTTC. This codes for CASSRWGALSGYTF.

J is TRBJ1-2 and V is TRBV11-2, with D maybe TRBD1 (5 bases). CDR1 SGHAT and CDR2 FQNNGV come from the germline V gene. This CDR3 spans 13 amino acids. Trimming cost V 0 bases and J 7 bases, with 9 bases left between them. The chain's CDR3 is CASSLEQASGYTF. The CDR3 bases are TGTGCCAGCAGCTTAGAACAGGCTTCTGGCTACACCTTC.

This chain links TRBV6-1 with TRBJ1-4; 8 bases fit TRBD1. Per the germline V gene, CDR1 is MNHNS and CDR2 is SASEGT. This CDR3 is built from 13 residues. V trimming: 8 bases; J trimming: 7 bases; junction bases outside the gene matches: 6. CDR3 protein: CASEKDRVEKLFF. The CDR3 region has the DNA TGTGCCAGCGAGAAGGACAGGGTTGAAAAACTGTTTTTT.

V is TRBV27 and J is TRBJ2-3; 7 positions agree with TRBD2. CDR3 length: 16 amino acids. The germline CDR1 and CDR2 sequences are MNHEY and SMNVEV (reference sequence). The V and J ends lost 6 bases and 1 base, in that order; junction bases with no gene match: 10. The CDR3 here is CASSAASGARTDTQYF. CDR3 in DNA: TGTGCCAGCAGCGCGGCGAGCGGGGCCCGCACAGATACGCAGTATTTT.

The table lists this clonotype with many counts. CDR3: CASSQPGPQSETQYF. The CDR3 bases are TGCGCCAGCAGCCAACCGGGCCCCCAGTCGGAGACCCAGTACTTC. The chain recombines TRBV4-1 with TRBJ2-5; D is unresolved. This CDR3 is 15 amino acids long. The ends were cut back, 2 bases at V and 5 bases at J, with 15 bases in the middle. Germline values: CDR1 MGHRA, CDR2 YSYEKL.

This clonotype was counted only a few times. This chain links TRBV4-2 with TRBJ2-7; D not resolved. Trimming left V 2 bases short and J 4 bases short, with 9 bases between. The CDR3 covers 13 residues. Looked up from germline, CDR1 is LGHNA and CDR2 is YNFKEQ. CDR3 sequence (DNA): TGTGCCAGCAGCCAAACTGACGGATACGAGCAGTACTTC. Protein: CASSQTDGYEQYF.

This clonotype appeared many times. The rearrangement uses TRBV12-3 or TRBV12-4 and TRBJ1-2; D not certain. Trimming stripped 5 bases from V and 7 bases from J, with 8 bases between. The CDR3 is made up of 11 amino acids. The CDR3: CASSNNGGYTF. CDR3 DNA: TGTGCCAGCAGTAACAACGGTGGCTACACCTTC.

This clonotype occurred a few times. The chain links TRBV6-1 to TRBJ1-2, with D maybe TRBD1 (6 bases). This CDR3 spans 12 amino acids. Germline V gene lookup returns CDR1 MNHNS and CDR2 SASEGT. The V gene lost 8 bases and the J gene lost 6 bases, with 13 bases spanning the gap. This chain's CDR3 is CASLWGADGYTF. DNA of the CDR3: TGTGCCAGCCTCTGGGGGGCGGATGGCTACACCTTC.

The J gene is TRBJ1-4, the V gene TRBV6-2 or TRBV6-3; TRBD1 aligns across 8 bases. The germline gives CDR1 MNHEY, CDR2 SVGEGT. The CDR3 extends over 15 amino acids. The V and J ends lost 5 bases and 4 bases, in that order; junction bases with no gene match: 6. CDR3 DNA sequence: TGTGCCAGCAGTCCCAGACAGGGGATTAATGAAAAACTGTTTTTT. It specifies CASSPRQGINEKLFF.

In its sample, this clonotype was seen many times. The CDR3 reads CSVLGGPGRNTIYF. The DNA of the CDR3 is TGCAGTGTCCTTGGGGGCCCCGGACGGAACACCATATATTTT. The gene calls are TRBV20-1 and TRBJ1-3, with D tentatively TRBD1 (6 bases). Germline CDR1 DFQATT, CDR2 SNEGSKA (reference sequence). V dropped 7 bases and J dropped 7 bases, with 20 bases sitting between them. This CDR3 is built from 14 residues.

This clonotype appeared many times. The CDR3 bases are TGTGCCAGCAGCCCCATACAGGGCACCGGGGAGCTGTTTTTT. Protein product: CASSPIQGTGELFF. This chain uses TRBV11-2 with TRBJ2-2; perhaps TRBD1 as D (6 bases). The germline V gene encodes CDR1 SGHAT and CDR2 FQNNGV. This CDR3 is built from 14 residues. V lost 5 bases to trimming and J lost 4 bases, with 11 bases between them.

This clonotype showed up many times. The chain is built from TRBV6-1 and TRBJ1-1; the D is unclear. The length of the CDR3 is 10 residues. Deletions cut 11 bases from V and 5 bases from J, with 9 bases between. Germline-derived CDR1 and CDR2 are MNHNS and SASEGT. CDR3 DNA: TGTGCCGTCGGGAGGACTGAAGCTTTCTTT. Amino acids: CAVGRTEAFF.

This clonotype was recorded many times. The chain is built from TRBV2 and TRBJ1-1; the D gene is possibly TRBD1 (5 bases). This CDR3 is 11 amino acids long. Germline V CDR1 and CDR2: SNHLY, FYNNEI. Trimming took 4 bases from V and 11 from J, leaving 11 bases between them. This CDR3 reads CASSGGPGAFF. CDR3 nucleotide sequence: TGTGCCAGCAGTGGGGGACCGGGGGCTTTCTTT.